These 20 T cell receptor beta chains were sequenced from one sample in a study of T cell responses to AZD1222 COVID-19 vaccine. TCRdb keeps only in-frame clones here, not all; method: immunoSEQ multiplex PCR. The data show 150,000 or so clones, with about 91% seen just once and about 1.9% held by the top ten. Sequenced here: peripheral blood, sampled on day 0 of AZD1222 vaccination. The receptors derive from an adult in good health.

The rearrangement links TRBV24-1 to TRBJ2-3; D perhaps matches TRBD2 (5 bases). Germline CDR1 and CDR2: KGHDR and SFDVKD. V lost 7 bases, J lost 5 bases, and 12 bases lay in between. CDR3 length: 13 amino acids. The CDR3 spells CATRDGLKDTQYF. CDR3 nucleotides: TGTGCCACCAGGGACGGACTGAAAGATACGCAGTATTTT.

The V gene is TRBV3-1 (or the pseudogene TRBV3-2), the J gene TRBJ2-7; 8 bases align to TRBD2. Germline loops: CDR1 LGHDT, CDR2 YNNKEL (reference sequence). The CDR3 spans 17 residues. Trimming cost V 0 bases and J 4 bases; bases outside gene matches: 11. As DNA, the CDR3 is TGTGCCAGCAGCCAAGATGGGGCGGGGGGATGGTCTTACGAGCAGTACTTC. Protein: CASSQDGAGGWSYEQYF.

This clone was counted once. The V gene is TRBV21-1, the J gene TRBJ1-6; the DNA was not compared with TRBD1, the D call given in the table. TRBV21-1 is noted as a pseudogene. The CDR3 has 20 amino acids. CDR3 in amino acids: CASNKTRGIQGSVVDSPLHF. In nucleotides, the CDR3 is TGTGCCAGCAACAAAACTCGGGGCATACAGGGGAGTGTCGTTGATTCACCCCTCCACTTT.

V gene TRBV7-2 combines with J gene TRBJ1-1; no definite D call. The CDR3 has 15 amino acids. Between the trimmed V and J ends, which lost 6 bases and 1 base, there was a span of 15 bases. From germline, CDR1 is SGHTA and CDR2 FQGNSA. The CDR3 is CASRTSGGWNTEAFF. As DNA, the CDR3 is TGTGCCAGCAGGACATCCGGTGGGTGGAACACTGAAGCTTTCTTT.

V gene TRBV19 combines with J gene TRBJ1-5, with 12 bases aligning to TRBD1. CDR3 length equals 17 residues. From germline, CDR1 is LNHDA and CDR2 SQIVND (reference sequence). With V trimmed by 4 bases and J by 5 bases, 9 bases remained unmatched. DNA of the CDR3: TGTGCCAGTAGTACCGGGACAGGGGGCCTGGGCGATCAGCCCCAGCATTTT. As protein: CASSTGTGGLGDQPQHF.

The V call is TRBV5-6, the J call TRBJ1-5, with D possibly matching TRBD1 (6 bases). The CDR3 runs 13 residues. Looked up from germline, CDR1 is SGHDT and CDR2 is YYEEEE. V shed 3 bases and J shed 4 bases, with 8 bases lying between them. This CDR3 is CASSWGLNQPQHF. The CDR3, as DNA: TGTGCCAGCAGCTGGGGGCTAAATCAGCCCCAGCATTTT.

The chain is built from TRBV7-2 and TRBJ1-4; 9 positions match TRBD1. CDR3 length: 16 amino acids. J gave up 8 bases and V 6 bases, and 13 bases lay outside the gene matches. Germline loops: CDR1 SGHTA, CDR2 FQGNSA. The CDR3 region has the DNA TGTGCCAGCAGTTTTACGCCGGGACAGGGAGGAGAAAAACTGTTTTTT. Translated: CASSFTPGQGGEKLFF.

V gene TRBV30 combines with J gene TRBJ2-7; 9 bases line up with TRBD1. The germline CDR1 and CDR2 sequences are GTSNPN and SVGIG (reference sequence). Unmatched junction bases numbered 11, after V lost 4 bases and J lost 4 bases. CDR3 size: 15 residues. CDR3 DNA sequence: TGTGCCTGGAATGTATGGGGACAGGGCAAGTACGAGCAGTACTTC. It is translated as CAWNVWGQGKYEQYF.

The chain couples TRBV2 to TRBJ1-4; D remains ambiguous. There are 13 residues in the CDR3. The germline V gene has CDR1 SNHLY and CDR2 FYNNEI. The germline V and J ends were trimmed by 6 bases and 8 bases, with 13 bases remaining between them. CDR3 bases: TGTGCCAGCAGAAATCCGCCTCGGGAAAAACTGTTTTTT. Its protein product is CASRNPPREKLFF.

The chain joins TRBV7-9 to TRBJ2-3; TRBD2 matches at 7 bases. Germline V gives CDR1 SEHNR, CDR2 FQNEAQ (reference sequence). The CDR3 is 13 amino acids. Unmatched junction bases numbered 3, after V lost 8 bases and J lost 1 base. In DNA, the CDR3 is TGTGCCAGCGGGGAGGGTGGCACAGATACGCAGTATTTT. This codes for CASGEGGTDTQYF.

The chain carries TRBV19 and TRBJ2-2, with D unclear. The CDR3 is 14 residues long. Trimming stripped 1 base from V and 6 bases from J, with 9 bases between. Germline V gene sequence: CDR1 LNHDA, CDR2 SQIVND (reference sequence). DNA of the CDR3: TGTGCCAGTAGTATAGGCCCCCGGGCCGGGGAGCTGTTTTTT. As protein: CASSIGPRAGELFF.

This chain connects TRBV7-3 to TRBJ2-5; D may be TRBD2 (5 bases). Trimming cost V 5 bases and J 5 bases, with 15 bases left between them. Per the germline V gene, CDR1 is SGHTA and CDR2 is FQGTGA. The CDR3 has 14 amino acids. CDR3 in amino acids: CASSLLLGEETQYF. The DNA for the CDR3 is TGTGCCAGCAGCCTACTCCTGGGAGAGGAGACCCAGTACTTC.

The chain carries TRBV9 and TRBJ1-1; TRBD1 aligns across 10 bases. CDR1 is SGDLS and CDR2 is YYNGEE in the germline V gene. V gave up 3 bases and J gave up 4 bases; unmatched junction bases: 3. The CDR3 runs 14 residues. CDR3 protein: CASSAWTGGTEAFF. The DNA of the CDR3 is TGTGCCAGCAGCGCCTGGACAGGGGGCACTGAAGCTTTCTTT.

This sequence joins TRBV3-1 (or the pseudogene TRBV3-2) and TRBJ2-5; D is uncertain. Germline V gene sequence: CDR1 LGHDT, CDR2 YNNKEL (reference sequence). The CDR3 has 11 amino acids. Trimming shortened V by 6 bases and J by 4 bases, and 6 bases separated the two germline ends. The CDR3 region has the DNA TGTGCCAGCAGACGTACAGAGACCCAGTACTTC. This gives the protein CASRRTETQYF.

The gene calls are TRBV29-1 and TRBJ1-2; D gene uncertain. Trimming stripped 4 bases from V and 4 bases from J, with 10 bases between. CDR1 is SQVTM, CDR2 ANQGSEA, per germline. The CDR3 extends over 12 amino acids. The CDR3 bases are TGCAGCGTTGCGAGCGGCCCCTATGGCTACACCTTC. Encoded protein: CSVASGPYGYTF.

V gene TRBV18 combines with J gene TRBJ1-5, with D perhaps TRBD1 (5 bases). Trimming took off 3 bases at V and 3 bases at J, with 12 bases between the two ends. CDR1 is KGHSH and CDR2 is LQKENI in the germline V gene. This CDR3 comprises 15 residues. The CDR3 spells CASSPSRGHNQPQHF. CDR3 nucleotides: TGTGCCAGCTCACCGTCCCGGGGCCACAATCAGCCCCAGCATTTT.

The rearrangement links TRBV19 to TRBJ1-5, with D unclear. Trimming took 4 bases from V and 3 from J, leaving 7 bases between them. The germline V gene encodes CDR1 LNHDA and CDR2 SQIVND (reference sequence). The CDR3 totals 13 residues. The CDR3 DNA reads TGTGCCAGTAGTAGTGGACTCAATCAGCCCCAGCATTTT. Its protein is CASSSGLNQPQHF.

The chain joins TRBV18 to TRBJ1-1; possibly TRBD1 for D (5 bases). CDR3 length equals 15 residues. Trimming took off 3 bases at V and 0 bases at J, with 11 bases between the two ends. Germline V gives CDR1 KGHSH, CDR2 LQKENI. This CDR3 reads CASSPMGRMNTEAFF. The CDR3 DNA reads TGTGCCAGCTCACCGATGGGACGGATGAACACTGAAGCTTTCTTT.

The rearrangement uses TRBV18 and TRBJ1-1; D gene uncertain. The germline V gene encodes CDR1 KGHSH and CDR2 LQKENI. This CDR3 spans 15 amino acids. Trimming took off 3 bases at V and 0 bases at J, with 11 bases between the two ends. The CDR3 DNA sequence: TGTGCCAGCTCACCTATGGGCGGAATGAACACTGAAGCTTTCTTT. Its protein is CASSPMGGMNTEAFF.

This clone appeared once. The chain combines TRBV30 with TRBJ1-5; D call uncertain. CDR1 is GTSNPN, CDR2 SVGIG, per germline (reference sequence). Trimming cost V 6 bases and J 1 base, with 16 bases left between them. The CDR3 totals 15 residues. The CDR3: CACSRRGPSNQPQHF. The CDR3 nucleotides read TGTGCCTGTTCTCGGCGGGGTCCAAGCAATCAGCCCCAGCATTTT.